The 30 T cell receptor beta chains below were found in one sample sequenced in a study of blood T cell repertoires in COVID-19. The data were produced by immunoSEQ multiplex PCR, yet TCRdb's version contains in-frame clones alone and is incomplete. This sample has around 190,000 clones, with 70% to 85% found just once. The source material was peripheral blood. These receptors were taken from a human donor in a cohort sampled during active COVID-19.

The DNA for the CDR3 is TGTGCCACCCGCGGACAGTCAGAGACCCAGTACTTC. Protein sequence: CATRGQSETQYF. This chain links TRBV15 with TRBJ2-5; D might be TRBD1 (6 bases). Between the trimmed V and J ends, which lost 8 bases and 4 bases, there was a span of 11 bases. This CDR3 is built from 12 residues. Germline CDR1 reads LNHNV; CDR2 reads YYDKDF (reference sequence). Full variable domain (rest looked up from reference TRBV15 and TRBJ2-5): DAMVIQNPRYQVTQFGKPVTLSCSQTLNHNVMYWYQQKSSQAPKLLFHYYDKDFNNEADTPDNFQSRRPNTSFCFLDIRSPGLGDTAMYLCATRGQSETQYFGPGTRLLVL.

The CDR3, as DNA: TGCGCCAGCAGCCAAGGGACAGGATCAGATACGCAGTATTTT. It translates to CASSQGTGSDTQYF. J is TRBJ2-3 and V is TRBV4-1; 7 nucleotides match TRBD1. The germline CDR1 and CDR2 sequences are MGHRA and YSYEKL. CDR3 length: 14 residues. Trimming at V came to 1 base and at J to 4 bases, leaving 2 bases not matched to a gene.

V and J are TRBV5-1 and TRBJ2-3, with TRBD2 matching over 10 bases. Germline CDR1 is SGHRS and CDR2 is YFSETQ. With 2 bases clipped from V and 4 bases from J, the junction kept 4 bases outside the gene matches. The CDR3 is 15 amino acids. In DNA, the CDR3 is TGCGCCAGCAGCTTACAAGCGGGAGGGCCAGATACGCAGTATTTT. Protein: CASSLQAGGPDTQYF.

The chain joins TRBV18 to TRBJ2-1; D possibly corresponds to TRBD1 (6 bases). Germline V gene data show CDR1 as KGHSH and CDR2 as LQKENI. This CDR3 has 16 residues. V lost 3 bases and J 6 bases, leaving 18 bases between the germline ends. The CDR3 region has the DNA TGTGCCAGCTCACCCCCAGGGGAGCCCATGGTCAATGAGCAGTTCTTC. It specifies CASSPPGEPMVNEQFF.

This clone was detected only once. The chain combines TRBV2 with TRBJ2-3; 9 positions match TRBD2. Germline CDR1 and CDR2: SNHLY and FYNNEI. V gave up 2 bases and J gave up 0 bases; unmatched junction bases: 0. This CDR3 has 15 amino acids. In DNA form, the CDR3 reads TGTGCCAGCAGTGAAACTAGCGGGAGCACAGATACGCAGTATTTT. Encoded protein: CASSETSGSTDTQYF.

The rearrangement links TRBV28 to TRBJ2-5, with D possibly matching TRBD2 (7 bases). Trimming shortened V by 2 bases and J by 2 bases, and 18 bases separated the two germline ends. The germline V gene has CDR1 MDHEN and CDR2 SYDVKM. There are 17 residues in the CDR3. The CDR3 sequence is CASSLGGAWAPQETQYF. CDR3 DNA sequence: TGTGCCAGCAGTTTAGGGGGGGCTTGGGCCCCACAAGAGACCCAGTACTTC. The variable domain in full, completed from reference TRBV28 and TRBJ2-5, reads DVKVTQSSRYLVKRTGEKVFLECVQDMDHENMFWYRQDPGLGLRLIYFSYDVKMKEKGDIPEGYSVSREKKERFSLILESASTNQTSMYLCASSLGGAWAPQETQYFGPGTRLLVL.

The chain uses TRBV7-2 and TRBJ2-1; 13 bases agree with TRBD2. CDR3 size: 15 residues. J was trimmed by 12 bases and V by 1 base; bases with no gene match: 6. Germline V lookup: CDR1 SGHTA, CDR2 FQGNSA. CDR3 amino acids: CASSLGLAGGSVQFF. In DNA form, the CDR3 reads TGTGCCAGCAGCTTAGGACTAGCGGGAGGTTCCGTGCAGTTCTTC.

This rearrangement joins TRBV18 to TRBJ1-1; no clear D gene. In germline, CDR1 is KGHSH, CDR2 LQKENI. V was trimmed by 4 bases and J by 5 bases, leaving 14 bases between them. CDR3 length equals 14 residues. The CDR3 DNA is TGTGCCAGCTCACTGCAGGAGGTGGTAACTGAAGCTTTCTTT. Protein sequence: CASSLQEVVTEAFF.

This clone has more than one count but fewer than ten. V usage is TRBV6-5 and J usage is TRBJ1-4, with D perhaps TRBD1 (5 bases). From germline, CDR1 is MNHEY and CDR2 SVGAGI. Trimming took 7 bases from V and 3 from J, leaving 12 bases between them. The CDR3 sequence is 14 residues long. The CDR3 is CASTGGAANEKLFF. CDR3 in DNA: TGTGCCAGCACAGGAGGGGCGGCTAATGAAAAACTGTTTTTT.

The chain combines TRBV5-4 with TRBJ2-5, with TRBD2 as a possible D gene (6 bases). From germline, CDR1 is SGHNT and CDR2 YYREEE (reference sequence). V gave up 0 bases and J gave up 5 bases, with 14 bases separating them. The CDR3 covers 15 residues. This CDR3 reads CASSLDSGRRETQYF. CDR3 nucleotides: TGTGCCAGCAGCTTGGATTCAGGGAGGCGGGAGACCCAGTACTTC.

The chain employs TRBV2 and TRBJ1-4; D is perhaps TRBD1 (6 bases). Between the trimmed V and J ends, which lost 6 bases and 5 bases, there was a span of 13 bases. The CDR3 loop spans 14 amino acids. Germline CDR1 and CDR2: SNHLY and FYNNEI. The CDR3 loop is CASSYGTRNEKLFF. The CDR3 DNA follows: TGTGCCAGCAGCTACGGGACACGAAATGAAAAACTGTTTTTT.

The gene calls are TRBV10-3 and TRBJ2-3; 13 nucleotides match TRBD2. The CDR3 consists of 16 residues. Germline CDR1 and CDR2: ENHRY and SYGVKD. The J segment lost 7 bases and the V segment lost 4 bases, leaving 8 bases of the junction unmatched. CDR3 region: CAISGTSGRNINTQYF. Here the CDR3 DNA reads TGTGCCATCAGTGGGACTAGCGGGAGAAATATAAATACGCAGTATTTT.

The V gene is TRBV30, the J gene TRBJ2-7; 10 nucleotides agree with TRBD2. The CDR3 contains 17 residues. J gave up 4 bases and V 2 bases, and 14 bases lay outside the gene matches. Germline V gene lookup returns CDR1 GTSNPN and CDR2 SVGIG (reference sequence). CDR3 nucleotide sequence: TGTGCCTGGAGTTCGGGTCTCTGGACTAGCGGAAGATACGAGCAGTACTTC. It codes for CAWSSGLWTSGRYEQYF.

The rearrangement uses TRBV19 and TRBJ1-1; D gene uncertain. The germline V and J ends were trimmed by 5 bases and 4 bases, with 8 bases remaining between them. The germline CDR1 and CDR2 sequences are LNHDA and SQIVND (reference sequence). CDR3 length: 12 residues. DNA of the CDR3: TGTGCCAGTAGTCCCCTCGGCACTGAAGCTTTCTTT. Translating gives CASSPLGTEAFF.

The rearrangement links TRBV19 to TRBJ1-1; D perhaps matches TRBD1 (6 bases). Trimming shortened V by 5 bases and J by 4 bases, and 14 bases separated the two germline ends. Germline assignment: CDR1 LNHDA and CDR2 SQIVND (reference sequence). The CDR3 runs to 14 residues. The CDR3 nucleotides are TGTGCCAGTAGTGAACAGGGCCTCGGCACTGAAGCTTTCTTT. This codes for CASSEQGLGTEAFF.

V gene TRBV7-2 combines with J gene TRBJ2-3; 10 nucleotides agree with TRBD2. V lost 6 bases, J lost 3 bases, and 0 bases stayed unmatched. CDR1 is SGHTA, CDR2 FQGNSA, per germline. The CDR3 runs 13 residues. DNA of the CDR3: TGTGCCAGCAGACTAGCGGGGACAGATACGCAGTATTTT. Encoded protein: CASRLAGTDTQYF.

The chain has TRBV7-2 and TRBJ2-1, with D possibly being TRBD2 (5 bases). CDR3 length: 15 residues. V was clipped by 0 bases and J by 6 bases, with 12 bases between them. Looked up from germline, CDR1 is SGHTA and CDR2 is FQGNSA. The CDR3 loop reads CASSLAGLLSNEQFF. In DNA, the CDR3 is TGTGCCAGCAGCTTAGCTGGACTGCTAAGCAATGAGCAGTTCTTC.

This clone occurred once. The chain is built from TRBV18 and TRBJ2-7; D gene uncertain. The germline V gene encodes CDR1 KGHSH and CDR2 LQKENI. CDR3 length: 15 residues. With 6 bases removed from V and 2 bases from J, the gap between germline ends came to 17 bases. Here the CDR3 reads CASSLDMTPTYEQYF. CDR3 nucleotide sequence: TGTGCCAGCTCCCTTGACATGACACCTACCTACGAGCAGTACTTC.

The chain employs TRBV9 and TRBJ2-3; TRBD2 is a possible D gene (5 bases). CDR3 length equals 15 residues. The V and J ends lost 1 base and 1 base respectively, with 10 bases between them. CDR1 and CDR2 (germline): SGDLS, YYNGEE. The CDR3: CASSVYEGRTDTQYF. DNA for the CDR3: TGTGCCAGCAGCGTATACGAGGGTCGCACAGATACGCAGTATTTT.

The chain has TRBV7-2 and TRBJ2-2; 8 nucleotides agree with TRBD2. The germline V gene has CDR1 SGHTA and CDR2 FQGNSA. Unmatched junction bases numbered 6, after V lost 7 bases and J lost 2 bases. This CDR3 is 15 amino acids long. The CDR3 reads CASTGLAANTGELFF. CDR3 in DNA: TGTGCCAGCACCGGACTAGCAGCAAACACCGGGGAGCTGTTTTTT.

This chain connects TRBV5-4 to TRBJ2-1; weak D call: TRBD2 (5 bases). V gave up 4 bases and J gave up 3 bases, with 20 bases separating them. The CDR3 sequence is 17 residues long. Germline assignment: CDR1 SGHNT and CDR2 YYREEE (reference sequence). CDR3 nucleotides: TGTGCCAGCAGCCAGATTTTAACCAGCGGAAACTACAATGAGCAGTTCTTC. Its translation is CASSQILTSGNYNEQFF.

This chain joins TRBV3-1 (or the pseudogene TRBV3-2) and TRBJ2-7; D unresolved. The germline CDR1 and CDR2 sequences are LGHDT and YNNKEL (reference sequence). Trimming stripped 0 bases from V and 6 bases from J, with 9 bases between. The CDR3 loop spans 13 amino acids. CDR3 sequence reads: CASSQDTTGEQYF. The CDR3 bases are TGTGCCAGCAGCCAAGACACGACGGGCGAGCAGTACTTC.

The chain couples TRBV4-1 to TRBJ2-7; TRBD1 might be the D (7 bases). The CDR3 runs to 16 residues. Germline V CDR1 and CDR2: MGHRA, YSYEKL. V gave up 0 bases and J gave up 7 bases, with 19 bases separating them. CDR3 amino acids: CASSQDLFEGAGEQYF. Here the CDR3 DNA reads TGCGCCAGCAGCCAAGATCTCTTCGAGGGGGCGGGGGAGCAGTACTTC.

CDR3 bases: TGTGCCACCCTCACCGGGTCTCTGGGCTACACCTTC. It encodes CATLTGSLGYTF. The V call is TRBV6-5, the J call TRBJ1-2; no clear D gene. CDR3 length: 12 residues. The V end lost 10 bases, the J end lost 8 bases, and 17 bases lay between the germline ends. Per the germline V gene, CDR1 is MNHEY and CDR2 is SVGAGI.

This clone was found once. The CDR3 is CASSLSPGQLTQYF. The CDR3 DNA reads TGTGCCAGCAGTTTATCACCGGGACAGCTAACGCAGTATTTT. The rearrangement uses TRBV28 and TRBJ2-3; 7 bases map to TRBD1. The CDR3 sequence is 14 residues long. The J segment lost 9 bases and the V segment lost 1 base, leaving 7 bases of the junction unmatched. Germline V CDR1 and CDR2: MDHEN, SYDVKM.

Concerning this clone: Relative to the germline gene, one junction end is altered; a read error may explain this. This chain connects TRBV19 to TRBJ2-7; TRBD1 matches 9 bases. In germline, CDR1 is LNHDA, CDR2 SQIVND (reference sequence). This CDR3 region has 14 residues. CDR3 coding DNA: TGTGCCAGCAGTAAAGGGACAGGGACCTACGAGCAGTACTTC. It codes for CASSKGTGTYEQYF.

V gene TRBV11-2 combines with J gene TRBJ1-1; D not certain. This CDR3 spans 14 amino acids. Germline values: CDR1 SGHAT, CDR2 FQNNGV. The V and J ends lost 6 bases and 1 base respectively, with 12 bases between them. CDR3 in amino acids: CASSIGRGNTEAFF. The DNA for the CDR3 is TGTGCCAGCAGTATAGGTCGCGGGAACACTGAAGCTTTCTTT.

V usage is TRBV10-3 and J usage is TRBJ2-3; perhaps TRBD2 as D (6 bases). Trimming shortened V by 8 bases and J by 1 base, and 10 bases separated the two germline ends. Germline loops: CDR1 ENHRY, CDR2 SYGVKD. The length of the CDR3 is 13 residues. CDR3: CAISSGRTDTQYF. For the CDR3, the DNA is TGTGCCATCTCCAGCGGGCGCACAGATACGCAGTATTTT.

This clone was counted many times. The CDR3 DNA follows: TGTGCCAGCAGTTTAGGACCACTAGCGGGCAAAGAGACCCAGTACTTC. This encodes CASSLGPLAGKETQYF. V is TRBV27 and J is TRBJ2-5; 9 bases are shared with TRBD2. V was pared by 2 bases and J by 3 bases, with 7 bases of the junction left unmatched. The germline CDR1 and CDR2 sequences are MNHEY and SMNVEV (reference sequence). The CDR3 loop spans 16 amino acids.

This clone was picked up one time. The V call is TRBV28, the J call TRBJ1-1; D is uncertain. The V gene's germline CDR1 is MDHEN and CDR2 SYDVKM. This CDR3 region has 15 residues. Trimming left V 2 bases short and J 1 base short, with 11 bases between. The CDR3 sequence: CASSLIVRSNTEAFF. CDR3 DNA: TGTGCCAGCAGTTTAATCGTCAGGTCGAACACTGAAGCTTTCTTT.